The 22 T cell receptor beta chains reported below all come from one sample, sequenced in a study of CD8 T cells in ankylosing spondylitis. Overall study findings and caveats: Blood of patients with ankylosing spondylitis appeared to be characterized by a TCR beta motif of fewer than 10 highly homologous variants.

No antigen is known for these receptors. MiXCR, applied by TCRdb to the 5' RACE reads, yields one record per CDR3 protein. Of 700,000 to 1,000,000 distinct CDR3 sequences in the sample, roughly 10% were seen once. Sequencing was performed on blood, either unsorted or a sorted T cell fraction (not recorded which). These receptors all stem from a male donor with ankylosing spondylitis.

This sequence joins TRBV4-3 and TRBJ2-1; D call uncertain. This CDR3 spans 13 amino acids. With 4 bases removed from V and 8 bases from J, the gap between germline ends came to 12 bases. Germline V lookup: CDR1 LGHNA, CDR2 YSLEER. The CDR3 DNA reads TGCGCCAGCAGCCGGGCTAATGGGCATGAGCAGTTCTTC. Its translation: CASSRANGHEQFF.

The chain uses TRBV24-1 and TRBJ2-1; D is ambiguous. CDR3 size: 16 residues. From germline, CDR1 is KGHDR and CDR2 SFDVKD. With 2 bases removed from V and 0 bases from J, the gap between germline ends came to 10 bases. CDR3 bases: TGTGCCACCAGTGATTCCAAAGCTCACTCCTACAATGAGCAGTTCTTC. This sequence encodes CATSDSKAHSYNEQFF.

At least ten counts were recorded for this clonotype. The CDR3 here is CSAGRQGRGLDQPQHF. For the CDR3, the DNA is TGCAGTGCCGGTAGACAGGGACGAGGTTTGGATCAGCCCCAGCATTTT. The chain is built from TRBV20-1 and TRBJ1-5; 7 nucleotides align to TRBD1. V was pared by 6 bases and J by 5 bases, with 16 bases of the junction left unmatched. CDR1 and CDR2 from the germline V gene are DFQATT and SNEGSKA (reference sequence). This CDR3 spans 16 amino acids.

The chain joins TRBV27 to TRBJ2-3, with 11 bases matching TRBD2. CDR3 size: 18 residues. CDR1 and CDR2 from the germline V gene are MNHEY and SMNVEV (reference sequence). V gave up 6 bases and J gave up 7 bases; unmatched junction bases: 18. The DNA of the CDR3 is TGTGCCAGCAGCTCGACTAGCGGGAAGGTGAATTTGGCGAATACGCAGTATTTT. Encoded protein: CASSSTSGKVNLANTQYF.

This clonotype was counted many times. This chain links TRBV12-3 or TRBV12-4 with TRBJ1-5; D remains ambiguous. The CDR3 extends over 14 amino acids. V lost 6 bases, J lost 0 bases, and 9 bases lay in between. CDR3 coding DNA: TGTGCCAGCAGACCCTCCCATAGCAATCAGCCCCAGCATTTT. Its translation: CASRPSHSNQPQHF.

DNA for the CDR3: TGTGCCACCAGCAGAGGGGACAGCGTTTATGGCTACACCTTC. Its translation: CATSRGDSVYGYTF. The chain carries TRBV15 and TRBJ1-2; 7 bases line up with TRBD1. Germline CDR1 and CDR2: LNHNV and YYDKDF (reference sequence). This CDR3 is built from 14 residues. The trim removed 1 base at V and 5 bases at J, leaving 4 bases unmatched.

The chain carries TRBV12-3 or TRBV12-4 and TRBJ1-1, with a tentative D call TRBD1 (6 bases). The CDR3 runs 14 residues. The V gene lost 7 bases and the J gene lost 0 bases, with 12 bases spanning the gap. The CDR3 protein is CASTDRYMNTEAFF. The CDR3 DNA is TGTGCCAGCACAGACAGGTACATGAACACTGAAGCTTTCTTT.

In its sample, this clonotype was seen a few times. J is TRBJ2-7 and V is TRBV7-9; 9 bases match TRBD1. Per germline, CDR1 SEHNR and CDR2 FQNEAQ (reference sequence). This CDR3 comprises 15 residues. J lost 5 bases, V lost 5 bases, and 10 bases had no gene match. Here the CDR3 DNA reads TGTGCCAGCAGCCCGTTCGGGACAGGGAACGACGAGCAGTACTTC. Translated: CASSPFGTGNDEQYF.

The sample holds many counts of this clonotype. This chain uses TRBV20-1 with TRBJ2-1, with D maybe TRBD2 (6 bases). CDR3 length: 16 residues. Trimming left V 0 bases short and J 3 bases short, with 15 bases between. Germline values: CDR1 DFQATT, CDR2 SNEGSKA (reference sequence). The CDR3 here is CSARDPRGTLYNEQFF. The CDR3 DNA reads TGCAGTGCTAGAGATCCCCGGGGGACTCTCTACAATGAGCAGTTCTTC.

This clonotype was observed a few times. The genes are TRBV4-2 and TRBJ1-1; 7 bases match TRBD1. This CDR3 has 15 amino acids. V shed 4 bases, J shed 5 bases, and the junction held 10 bases outside the gene matches. Per the germline V gene, CDR1 is LGHNA and CDR2 is YNFKEQ. The CDR3 DNA reads TGTGCCAGCAGCCTGAGACAGGGAGAAGGGACTGAAGCTTTCTTT. As protein: CASSLRQGEGTEAFF.

This sequence joins TRBV20-1 and TRBJ2-4; D ambiguous. Trimming took 3 bases from V and 6 from J, leaving 9 bases between them. This CDR3 contains 12 residues. CDR1 is DFQATT, CDR2 SNEGSKA, per germline (reference sequence). CDR3 protein: CSARGPLNIQYF. CDR3 bases: TGCAGTGCTAGGGGTCCCTTAAACATTCAGTACTTC.

J is TRBJ1-1 and V is TRBV3-1, with TRBD1 matching over 10 bases. The length of the CDR3 is 17 residues. Trimming at V came to 3 bases and at J to 2 bases, leaving 9 bases not matched to a gene. Germline V gene data show CDR1 as LGHDT and CDR2 as YNNKEL (reference sequence). The CDR3: CASSQYDRGPGNTEAFF. The CDR3 DNA sequence: TGTGCCAGCAGCCAGTACGACAGGGGGCCGGGTAACACTGAAGCTTTCTTT. The complete variable domain, with remaining parts taken from reference TRBV3-1 and TRBJ1-1, reads DTAVSQTPKYLVTQMGNDKSIKCEQNLGHDTMYWYKQDSKKFLKIMFSYNNKELIINETVPNRFSPKSPDKAHLNLHINSLELGDSAVYFCASSQYDRGPGNTEAFFGQGTRLTVV.

This clonotype came up a few times. The chain recombines TRBV29-1 with TRBJ2-7; D unresolved. V was shortened by 5 bases and J by 0 bases, with 14 bases between the two germline ends. The CDR3 is 14 amino acids. In germline, CDR1 is SQVTM, CDR2 ANQGSEA. CDR3 sequence: CSVKEISNSYEQYF. The CDR3 DNA reads as TGCAGCGTTAAGGAAATCTCTAACTCCTACGAGCAGTACTTC.

DNA for the CDR3: TGTGCCAGCAGTTTAGGGGAAATAGGTAATTCACCCCTCCACTTT. Residues: CASSLGEIGNSPLHF. V is TRBV12-3 or TRBV12-4 and J is TRBJ1-6; no reliable D call. CDR3 size: 15 residues. V was clipped by 1 base and J by 6 bases, with 10 bases between them.

The chain combines TRBV6-2 or TRBV6-3 with TRBJ2-1, with 8 bases fitting TRBD1. The CDR3 runs 17 residues. Per the germline V gene, CDR1 is MNHEY and CDR2 is SVGEGT. The trim removed 6 bases at V and 4 bases at J, leaving 14 bases unmatched. The CDR3 sequence: CASRLRTGFEGYNEQFF. Written as DNA, the CDR3 is TGTGCCAGCAGACTCAGGACAGGGTTTGAGGGTTACAATGAGCAGTTCTTC.

This chain uses TRBV11-2 with TRBJ2-6; no definite D call. The V end was cut by 5 bases, the J end by 17 bases, with 10 bases between. Germline CDR1 SGHAT, CDR2 FQNNGV. The CDR3 totals 10 residues. The CDR3 nucleotides are TGTGCCAGCAGCCGAAAACATTTGACTTTC. This gives the protein CASSRKHLTF.

This clonotype was observed a few times. The chain has TRBV27 and TRBJ2-5; 13 bases are a match to TRBD2. Trimming cost V 4 bases and J 3 bases; bases outside gene matches: 5. CDR3 length: 16 amino acids. Germline V gives CDR1 MNHEY, CDR2 SMNVEV (reference sequence). For the CDR3, the DNA is TGTGCCAGCAGTTCGCTTACTAGCGGGGGGGAAGAGACCCAGTACTTC. This sequence encodes CASSSLTSGGEETQYF.

This clonotype was detected a few times. The chain joins TRBV12-3 or TRBV12-4 to TRBJ1-1, with a weak D call TRBD1 (5 bases). The CDR3 runs to 14 residues. Between the trimmed V and J ends, which lost 5 bases and 1 base, there was a span of 11 bases. DNA of the CDR3: TGTGCCAGCAGTCAACAGGCCGGGAACACTGAAGCTTTCTTT. It is translated as CASSQQAGNTEAFF.

This clonotype showed up many times. The rearrangement uses TRBV9 and TRBJ2-7; TRBD1 aligns across 7 bases. The CDR3 has 15 residues. V lost 0 bases and J lost 6; bases outside the gene matches: 9. Germline V gene data show CDR1 as SGDLS and CDR2 as YYNGEE. The CDR3 protein is CASSVGQDRTREQYF. CDR3 bases: TGTGCCAGCAGCGTAGGGCAGGACAGGACCCGCGAGCAGTACTTC.

The chain uses TRBV7-2 and TRBJ2-3; D unresolved. Germline CDR1 reads SGHTA; CDR2 reads FQGNSA. This CDR3 spans 13 amino acids. The germline V and J ends were trimmed by 3 bases and 8 bases, with 12 bases remaining between them. In DNA form, the CDR3 reads TGTGCCAGCAGCTTTTCGGGCCCGGGTACGCAGTATTTT. It specifies CASSFSGPGTQYF. The full variable domain, completed using reference TRBV7-2 and TRBJ2-3, is GAGVSQSPSNKVTEKGKDVELRCDPISGHTALYWYRQSLGQGLEFLIYFQGNSAPDKSGLPSDRFSAERTGGSVSTLTIQRTQQEDSAVYLCASSFSGPGTQYFGPGTRLTVL.

The chain has TRBV20-1 and TRBJ1-5; D might be TRBD1 (5 bases). Germline values: CDR1 DFQATT, CDR2 SNEGSKA (reference sequence). V dropped 3 bases and J dropped 4 bases, with 16 bases sitting between them. This CDR3 region has 15 residues. CDR3 DNA: TGCAGTGCTAGGGCCGCGGGACTCAGAAATCAGCCCCAGCATTTT. This codes for CSARAAGLRNQPQHF.

This clonotype was observed many times. The chain has TRBV7-2 and TRBJ2-7; D is perhaps TRBD2 (5 bases). The CDR3 has 14 amino acids. Trimming shortened V by 7 bases and J by 1 base, and 14 bases separated the two germline ends. Germline V gene sequence: CDR1 SGHTA, CDR2 FQGNSA. Written as DNA, the CDR3 is TGTGCCAGCACCCCCGAGGGTTTGTCCTACGAGCAGTACTTC. Translation: CASTPEGLSYEQYF. Looking up the rest from reference TRBV7-2 and TRBJ2-7 gives the full variable domain: GAGVSQSPSNKVTEKGKDVELRCDPISGHTALYWYRQSLGQGLEFLIYFQGNSAPDKSGLPSDRFSAERTGGSVSTLTIQRTQQEDSAVYLCASTPEGLSYEQYFGPGTRLTVT.